What follows is one T cell receptor beta chain and its context. The sample originates from a study of blood T cell repertoires in COVID-19. Self-reported history from a screening survey and questionnaire set each donor's cohort. Data came from immunoSEQ multiplex PCR; TCRdb stores just in-frame clones and leaves some out. The repertoire holds some 530,000 clones, with approximately 90% as singletons. The length of the CDR3 is 15 residues. V gave up 4 bases and J gave up 5 bases; unmatched junction bases: 6. Germline loops: CDR1 LGHNT, CDR2 FRNRAP. The source material was PBMCs or T cells enriched from blood (not recorded which). This chain uses TRBV12-5 with TRBJ2-1, with 9 nucleotides matching TRBD1. This TCR was recovered from a woman in her sixties or seventies who had recovered from COVID-19. The CDR3 region has the DNA TGTGCTAGTGGTTCCCCAGGACAGGGGAACAATGAGCAGTTCTTC. This encodes CASGSPGQGNNEQFF.